These T cell receptor beta chains were read from a single sample in a study of cytomegalovirus exposure and HLA in healthy donors. Some clones are missing from TCRdb's copy, which holds only in-frame ones; the method was immunoSEQ multiplex PCR. This table holds around 150,000 clones, roughly 77% found once. Sample: PBMCs. These receptors all stem from a man aged 18-30 years in good health and CMV-seropositive. CDR3s include the opening cysteine and the closing phenylalanine or tryptophan. The D gene is left open where the match is weak. Clone size is shown for a subset of rows, as once, few, many or a class of expanded clone.

j_call clone_size d_call v_call cdr3_aa cdr3_nt
TRBJ1-1 medium-sized - TRBV6-1 CASSVTTNTEAFF TGTGCCAGCAGTGTTACAACGAACACTGAAGCTTTCTTT
TRBJ2-3 - TRBD2 TRBV6-1 CASSALAGGRTDTQYF TGTGCCAGCAGTGCACTAGCGGGGGGGCGGACAGATACGCAGTATTTT
TRBJ1-2 - - TRBV6-5 CASRWGDIDYGYTF TGTGCCAGCAGATGGGGAGATATCGACTATGGCTACACCTTC
TRBJ1-3 - - TRBV30 CAWSVAGVSGNTIYF TGTGCCTGGAGTGTTGCCGGAGTCTCTGGAAACACCATATATTTT
TRBJ2-1 - TRBD2 TRBV27 CASSSSQLAGSSYNEQFF TGTGCCAGCAGTTCCTCCCAGCTAGCGGGGAGCTCCTACAATGAGCAGTTCTTC
TRBJ2-2 - - TRBV18 CASSPRQQNTGELFF TGTGCCAGCTCACCGAGACAACAGAACACCGGGGAGCTGTTTTTT
TRBJ1-1 - TRBD1 TRBV28 CASSLVGGREAFF TGTGCCAGCAGTTTGGTAGGGGGCCGTGAAGCTTTCTTT
TRBJ1-2 - - TRBV25-1 CASRGYRDYGYTF TGTGCCAGCAGGGGGTACAGGGACTATGGCTACACCTTC
TRBJ1-3 - - TRBV6-5 CASSYSRGNTIYF TGTGCCAGCAGTTACTCGCGGGGAAACACCATATATTTT
TRBJ2-1 - - TRBV14 CASSQDTGAVGEQFF TGTGCCAGCAGCCAAGACACGGGAGCGGTAGGTGAGCAGTTCTTC
TRBJ1-4 - - TRBV28 CASSLMGSQANEKLFF TGTGCCAGCAGTTTAATGGGGAGCCAAGCTAATGAAAAACTGTTTTTT
TRBJ2-2 - TRBD1 TRBV28 CASSDDRARDTGELFF TGTGCCAGCAGTGACGACAGGGCAAGGGACACCGGGGAGCTGTTTTTT
TRBJ2-3 - - TRBV15 CATSRDPDSTDTQYF TGTGCCACCAGCAGAGATCCCGACTCCACAGATACGCAGTATTTT
TRBJ1-4 once - TRBV27 CASSPAGVREKLFF TGTGCCAGCAGTCCGGCGGGGGTGAGGGAAAAACTGTTTTTT
TRBJ1-2 - - TRBV6-5 CASRSDGDYGYTF TGTGCCAGCAGGTCCGACGGAGACTATGGCTACACCTTC
TRBJ2-3 - - TRBV5-6 CASSSSSSTDTQYF TGTGCCAGCAGCTCTTCTAGCAGCACAGATACGCAGTATTTT
TRBJ2-1 - TRBD1 TRBV6-1 CASSERGDSYNEQFF TGTGCCAGCAGTGAACGAGGGGACAGCTACAATGAGCAGTTCTTC
TRBJ2-5 once - TRBV2 CAFSAGSGETQYF TGTGCCTTCTCAGCGGGTTCCGGGGAGACCCAGTACTTC
TRBJ2-1 - - TRBV28 CASLPGFSYNEQFF TGTGCCAGCCTGCCAGGATTCTCCTACAATGAGCAGTTCTTC
TRBJ1-1 few TRBD1 TRBV10-3 CAISGTGDGTEAFF TGTGCCATCAGTGGGACAGGGGACGGGACTGAAGCTTTCTTT
TRBJ1-1 - - TRBV5-4 CASSLGQENTEAFF TGTGCCAGCAGCTTGGGCCAGGAAAACACTGAAGCTTTCTTT
TRBJ1-5 few - TRBV7-2 CASSAGGGGQPQHF TGTGCCAGCAGCGCTGGGGGGGGAGGACAGCCCCAGCATTTT
TRBJ2-1 few TRBD2 TRBV11-2 CASSPPFRTSPYNEQFF TGTGCCAGCAGCCCACCGTTTCGGACTAGCCCCTACAATGAGCAGTTCTTC
TRBJ1-5 - - TRBV19 CASRETDYSNQPQHF TGTGCCAGTAGGGAGACGGATTATAGCAATCAGCCCCAGCATTTT
TRBJ1-1 - TRBD1 TRBV7-9 CASSSDRKNTEAFF TGTGCCAGCAGTTCGGACAGGAAGAACACTGAAGCTTTCTTT
TRBJ2-2 - - TRBV14 CASSHRGRELFF TGTGCCAGCAGCCACCGAGGTCGGGAGCTGTTTTTT
TRBJ2-2 - - TRBV7-8 CASSPVTGELFF TGTGCCAGCAGCCCGGTTACCGGGGAGCTGTTTTTT
TRBJ1-1 - - TRBV18 CASSQSGGATEAFF TGTGCCAGCTCACAAAGTGGAGGGGCCACTGAAGCTTTCTTT
TRBJ1-1 - - TRBV6-1 CASSLEDTEAFF TGTGCCAGCAGTTTAGAGGACACTGAAGCTTTCTTT
TRBJ1-1 - - TRBV5-4 CASSSSPGGEAFF TGTGCCAGCAGCTCGTCGCCGGGGGGTGAAGCTTTCTTT
TRBJ2-6 - - TRBV5-4 CASSLQSSGANVLTF TGTGCCAGCAGCTTACAGAGCTCTGGGGCCAACGTCCTGACTTTC
TRBJ2-5 - - TRBV5-4 CASSPRMGGDQETQYF TGTGCCAGCAGCCCTCGTATGGGCGGGGACCAAGAGACCCAGTACTTC
TRBJ1-1 - - TRBV7-2 CASSPGFTEAFF TGTGCCAGCAGCCCAGGGTTCACTGAAGCTTTCTTT
TRBJ1-1 - TRBD1 TRBV29-1 CSVEGDRAILRNTEAFF TGCAGCGTTGAGGGGGACAGGGCGATCCTTCGAAACACTGAAGCTTTCTTT
TRBJ1-1 - - TRBV7-6 CASSPGGAGTEAFF TGTGCCAGCAGCCCGGGGGGCGCGGGGACTGAAGCTTTCTTT
TRBJ1-2 - TRBD1 TRBV7-8 CASSLGLMGQGGYGYTF TGTGCCAGCAGCTTAGGACTGATGGGACAGGGCGGGTATGGCTACACCTTC
TRBJ1-2 - TRBD1 TRBV7-9 CASSSSDRPSNYGYTF TGTGCCAGCAGCTCCTCGGACAGGCCCTCTAACTATGGCTACACCTTC
TRBJ2-1 - - TRBV14 CASSQTGAVRNEQFF TGTGCCAGCAGCCAAACGGGAGCTGTTAGAAATGAGCAGTTCTTC
TRBJ1-1 once TRBD1 TRBV28 CASSIQGMGTEAFF TGTGCCAGCAGTATACAGGGGATGGGCACTGAAGCTTTCTTT
TRBJ1-5 - - TRBV7-3 CASSLSPGQPQHF TGTGCCAGCAGCTTAAGTCCAGGTCAGCCCCAGCATTTT